This T cell receptor (beta chain) was sequenced for a study of T-cell memory formation after mild COVID-19. From the 5' RACE reads, TCRdb called clonotypes with MiXCR, one entry per CDR3 protein. The sample consists of roughly 350,000 distinct CDR3 sequences, roughly 21% of them appearing once. CDR3 size: 16 residues. V lost 4 bases to trimming and J lost 0 bases, with 14 bases between them. Germline assignment: CDR1 LGHDT and CDR2 YNNKEL (reference sequence). This clonotype was counted a few times. The gene calls are TRBV3-1 and TRBJ2-3, with D possibly being TRBD2 (6 bases). Sequencing was done on a sample of PBMCs or a T cell subset sorted from them (not recorded which). This TCR derives from an adult woman who had mild COVID-19 (a few samples of this study predate the infection). Cell type and time point are not known. The DNA for the CDR3 is TGTGCCAGCAGCCCCCTCGGGGACTTCAGCACAGATACGCAGTATTTT. Protein product: CASSPLGDFSTDTQYF.